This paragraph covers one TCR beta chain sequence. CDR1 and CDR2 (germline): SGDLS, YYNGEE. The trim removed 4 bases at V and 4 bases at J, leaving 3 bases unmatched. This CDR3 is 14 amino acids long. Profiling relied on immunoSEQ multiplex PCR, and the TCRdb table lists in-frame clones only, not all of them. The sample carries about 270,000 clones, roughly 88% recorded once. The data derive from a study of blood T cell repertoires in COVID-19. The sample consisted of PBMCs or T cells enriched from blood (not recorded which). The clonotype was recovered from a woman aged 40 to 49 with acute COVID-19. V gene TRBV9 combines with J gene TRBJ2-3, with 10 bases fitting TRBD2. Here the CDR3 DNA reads TGTGCCAGCAGCATCCTAGCGGGAGCAGATACGCAGTATTTT. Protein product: CASSILAGADTQYF.